This entry lists 26 T cell receptor beta chains sequenced from one sample in a study of T cell repertoires in aging, cancer and after chemotherapy (dated by TCRdb to about 2019). Instead of sorted cells or RNA, genomic DNA extracted from peripheral blood served as the source for amplifying TCR beta rearrangements. The sequencer was an Illumina MiSeq. Rearranged TRB sequences spanning V, D and J segments were amplified in a multiplex touch-down PCR with a mixed TRB-A/B primer pool. Using fastp at Q25 and MiXCR, TCRdb reprocessed the public reads and kept productive beta chains. Rows with one shared CDR3 protein collapse into an entry with the most common genes and DNA. The sample table shows 10,000 to 15,000 distinct CDR3 sequences, and 25% to 30% are seen once. Together, the top ten hold 7.5% to 10% of the sample. Input material: blood. The origin of the receptors is a human donor with a blood cancer.

This clonotype ranks as medium-sized. The chain is built from TRBV27 and TRBJ2-7; 9 bases map to TRBD2. Germline assignment: CDR1 MNHEY and CDR2 SMNVEV (reference sequence). Trimming removed 5 bases from V and 4 bases from J; junction bases left unmatched: 12. The CDR3 has 16 residues. CDR3 protein: CASSPPPREGRYEQYF. The CDR3 region has the DNA TGTGCCAGCAGTCCTCCCCCGCGGGAGGGAAGGTACGAGCAGTACTTC.

By its share, this clonotype is medium-sized. The chain carries TRBV6-5 and TRBJ2-1, with TRBD1 as a possible D gene (5 bases). Germline V gene lookup returns CDR1 MNHEY and CDR2 SVGAGI. V lost 0 bases to trimming and J lost 0 bases, with 15 bases between them. The CDR3 loop spans 18 amino acids. The CDR3 coding sequence is TGTGCCAGCAGTTACTCGAAGGGGTCACCAAGCTCCTACAATGAGCAGTTCTTC. Translating gives CASSYSKGSPSSYNEQFF.

Judged by abundance, this clonotype is medium-sized. The rearrangement uses TRBV11-1 and TRBJ1-2; a weak D match, TRBD1 (5 bases). The CDR3 is made up of 13 amino acids. Trimming took 5 bases from V and 2 from J, leaving 9 bases between them. CDR1 and CDR2 from the germline V gene are SGHAT and FQDESV (reference sequence). Here the CDR3 reads CASSADRNYGYTF. The DNA of the CDR3 is TGTGCCAGCAGCGCCGACAGAAACTATGGCTACACCTTC.

V is TRBV11-2 and J is TRBJ2-7; 9 nucleotides match TRBD1. The J call may be incorrect, as the DNA end agrees better with TRBJ2-1. The germline CDR1 and CDR2 sequences are SGHAT and FQNNGV. The CDR3 covers 13 residues. The CDR3 DNA reads as TGTGCCAGCAGCTTGGACAGGGGTCCTGAGCAGTTCTTC. It yields the protein CASSLDRGPEQFF.

The chain links TRBV4-3 to TRBJ2-3; weak D call: TRBD1 (6 bases). The CDR3 contains 15 residues. In germline, CDR1 is LGHNA, CDR2 YSLEER. Trimming took off 1 base at V and 2 bases at J, with 10 bases between the two ends. The CDR3 DNA reads TGCGCCAGCAGCCAAGGACAGGCTCTCACAGATACGCAGTATTTT. Residues: CASSQGQALTDTQYF.

This clonotype has just a few counts. J is TRBJ2-1 and V is TRBV10-3, with 11 bases matching TRBD2. Germline V CDR1 and CDR2: ENHRY, SYGVKD. The CDR3 is made up of 16 amino acids. The V and J ends lost 0 bases and 7 bases, in that order; junction bases with no gene match: 5. CDR3 nucleotide sequence: TGTGCCATCAGTGAGTCGTCTAGCGGGGGGAAGAATGAGCAGTTCTTC. It codes for CAISESSSGGKNEQFF.

J is TRBJ1-1 and V is TRBV14; D possibly corresponds to TRBD1 (6 bases). This CDR3 has 13 residues. V dropped 6 bases and J dropped 6 bases, with 14 bases sitting between them. The germline V gene encodes CDR1 SGHDN and CDR2 FVKESK. CDR3 coding DNA: TGTGCCAGCAGTCTTATAGGGGGTTCTGAAGCTTTCTTT. Its translation: CASSLIGGSEAFF.

With respect to this clonotype: A much larger clone lies a single base off, so this may be a read error. V is TRBV6-6 and J is TRBJ2-5, with a weak D call TRBD2 (5 bases). The CDR3 is 13 residues long. From germline, CDR1 is MNHNY and CDR2 SVGAGI (reference sequence). For the CDR3, the DNA is TGTGCCAGCAGCCGGGGAGCCCAAGAGACCAAGTACTTC. The encoded protein is CASSRGAQETKYF.

The table lists this clonotype with many counts. The rearrangement uses TRBV6-5 and TRBJ1-2; D not certain. Germline assignment: CDR1 MNHEY and CDR2 SVGAGI. The CDR3 contains 15 residues. Trimming removed 6 bases from V and 4 bases from J, with 18 bases in between. The CDR3 spells CASSSQGIPFYGYTF. The CDR3 DNA sequence: TGTGCCAGCAGCTCTCAAGGGATACCGTTCTATGGCTACACCTTC.

A note on this clonotype: This CDR3 fails to terminate in the conserved phenylalanine or tryptophan, so it likely reflects a read error. This chain connects TRBV5-4 to TRBJ1-1, with D possibly TRBD1 on 5 matching bases. The ends were cut back, 4 bases at V and 10 bases at J, with 17 bases in the middle. Per germline, CDR1 SGHNT and CDR2 YYREEE (reference sequence). The CDR3 sequence is 13 residues long. Here the CDR3 reads CASSPGTAAGAFS. As DNA, the CDR3 is TGTGCCAGCAGCCCGGGGACGGCTGCGGGAGCTTTCTCT.

The V call is TRBV7-9, the J call TRBJ2-3; possibly TRBD1 for D (6 bases). Trimming stripped 5 bases from V and 7 bases from J, with 22 bases between. Germline lookup yields CDR1 SEHNR and CDR2 FQNEAQ (reference sequence). The CDR3 sequence is 16 residues long. Here the CDR3 DNA reads TGTGCCAGCAGCCCAGAGAGGCAGGGCAGGGGACATACGCAGTATTTT. Encoded protein: CASSPERQGRGHTQYF.

This clonotype was detected a few times. The chain uses TRBV19 and TRBJ1-5, with 10 bases that match TRBD1. This CDR3 has 19 amino acids. Germline values: CDR1 LNHDA, CDR2 SQIVND (reference sequence). Trimming at V came to 2 bases and at J to 3 bases, leaving 13 bases not matched to a gene. CDR3 region: CASSIRGKTGGGNNQPQHF. In DNA form, the CDR3 reads TGTGCCAGTAGTATACGGGGAAAGACAGGGGGCGGCAACAATCAGCCCCAGCATTTT. Full variable domain (remainder filled in from reference TRBV19 and TRBJ1-5): DGGITQSPKYLFRKEGQNVTLSCEQNLNHDAMYWYRQDPGQGLRLIYYSQIVNDFQKGDIAEGYSVSREKKESFPLTVTSAQKNPTAFYLCASSIRGKTGGGNNQPQHFGDGTRLSIL.

As to this clonotype: A single base separates this from a much larger clone, so it may be a read error. The V call is TRBV19, the J call TRBJ1-3, with D perhaps TRBD1 (5 bases). V gave up 3 bases and J gave up 6 bases, with 15 bases separating them. Germline V gene sequence: CDR1 LNHDA, CDR2 SQIVND (reference sequence). The CDR3 consists of 15 residues. The CDR3 nucleotides read TGTGCCAGTAGTATCCGGGCAGGGACTGTAAACACCATATATTTT. Its protein is CASSIRAGTVNTIYF.

This clonotype was recorded many times. This chain joins TRBV19 and TRBJ2-3; TRBD1 matches at 7 bases. Germline CDR1 LNHDA, CDR2 SQIVND (reference sequence). The CDR3 totals 13 residues. The V segment lost 2 bases and the J segment 6 bases; nucleotides outside the gene matches: 2. The CDR3 reads CASSITGDDTQYF. DNA of the CDR3: TGTGCCAGTAGTATAACAGGGGACGATACGCAGTATTTT.

A few counts support this clonotype. This rearrangement joins TRBV7-9 to TRBJ1-2, with D unclear. CDR3 size: 13 residues. Trimming removed 5 bases at V and 1 base at J, with 8 bases between. Per germline, CDR1 SEHNR and CDR2 FQNEAQ (reference sequence). The CDR3 region has the DNA TGTGCCAGCAGCATCGACCTTAACTATGGCTACACCTTC. Its translation: CASSIDLNYGYTF.

This clonotype is labeled medium-sized (0.01 to 0.1%). The V call is TRBV29-1, the J call TRBJ1-2, with a tentative D call TRBD1 (5 bases). Trimming removed 7 bases at V and 8 bases at J, with 14 bases between. Germline loops: CDR1 SQVTM, CDR2 ANQGSEA. The CDR3 covers 11 residues. CDR3 residues: CSALGGYGYTF. Here the CDR3 DNA reads TGCAGCGCCCTGGGGGGATACGGCTACACCTTC.

This rearrangement joins TRBV6-5 to TRBJ1-1; possibly TRBD1 for D (5 bases). The germline V and J ends were trimmed by 4 bases and 12 bases, with 18 bases remaining between them. CDR3 length equals 13 residues. From germline, CDR1 is MNHEY and CDR2 SVGAGI. For the CDR3, the DNA is TGTGCCAGCAGTTCCCCGGCGACCAGGGTCCCTTTCTTT. Its translation: CASSSPATRVPFF.

The chain is built from TRBV5-4 and TRBJ1-1; D possibly corresponds to TRBD1 (5 bases). This CDR3 region has 12 residues. The germline CDR1 and CDR2 sequences are SGHNT and YYREEE (reference sequence). V was shortened by 4 bases and J by 11 bases, with 15 bases between the two germline ends. CDR3 residues: CASSRDSPEAFF. In DNA form, the CDR3 reads TGTGCCAGCAGCCGAGACAGCCCGGAGGCTTTCTTT. The full variable domain, completed using reference TRBV5-4 and TRBJ1-1, is ETGVTQSPTHLIKTRGQQVTLRCSSQSGHNTVSWYQQALGQGPQFIFQYYREEENGRGNFPPRFSGLQFPNYSSELNVNALELDDSALYLCASSRDSPEAFFGQGTRLTVV.

The gene calls are TRBV7-2 and TRBJ1-3; 7 bases map to TRBD1. Unmatched junction bases numbered 12, after V lost 1 base and J lost 0 bases. The CDR3 is made up of 19 amino acids. Germline values: CDR1 SGHTA, CDR2 FQGNSA. CDR3 sequence: CASSLGGQSLRYSGNTIYF. CDR3 coding DNA: TGTGCCAGCAGCTTAGGGGGACAGTCCCTCCGATACTCTGGAAACACCATATATTTT.

This clonotype is medium-sized by share. The chain's CDR3 is CASSRTETYEQYF. In DNA form, the CDR3 reads TGCGCCAGCAGCCGGACCGAAACCTACGAGCAGTACTTC. The rearrangement links TRBV5-1 to TRBJ2-7; the D is unclear. This CDR3 is 13 amino acids long. From germline, CDR1 is SGHRS and CDR2 YFSETQ. Trimming cost V 4 bases and J 2 bases, with 10 bases left between them.

V and J are TRBV12-3 or TRBV12-4 and TRBJ2-7; no firm D call. The CDR3 is made up of 15 amino acids. V dropped 4 bases and J dropped 2 bases, with 15 bases sitting between them. The CDR3 sequence is CASSSSFRRTYEQYV. The DNA for the CDR3 is TGTGCCAGCAGTTCCTCCTTCCGGCGTACCTACGAGCAGTACGTC.

This clonotype was detected only a few times. The genes are TRBV18 and TRBJ2-3; weak D call: TRBD2 (6 bases). The V and J ends lost 3 bases and 2 bases respectively, with 6 bases between them. The CDR3 has 13 amino acids. Germline CDR1 is KGHSH and CDR2 is LQKENI. This CDR3 reads CASSPGLTDTQYF. The CDR3, as DNA: TGTGCCAGCTCACCGGGACTCACAGATACGCAGTATTTT.

In this sample, this clonotype turned up a few times. The J gene is TRBJ2-4, the V gene TRBV30; tentative D call: TRBD1 (6 bases). The CDR3 covers 16 residues. V lost 1 base, J lost 0 bases, and 13 bases lay in between. CDR1 is GTSNPN, CDR2 SVGIG, per germline (reference sequence). This chain's CDR3 is CAWSGPDRLAKNIQYF. CDR3 bases: TGTGCCTGGAGTGGCCCGGACAGACTAGCCAAAAACATTCAGTACTTC.

This sequence joins TRBV13 and TRBJ2-3; D ambiguous. Per the germline V gene, CDR1 is PRHDT and CDR2 is FYEKMQ (reference sequence). Deletions cut 5 bases from V and 2 bases from J, with 8 bases between. The CDR3 is 13 residues long. The CDR3 reads CASSLQNTDTQYF. The CDR3 nucleotides are TGTGCCAGCAGCCTCCAGAACACAGATACGCAGTATTTT.

This clonotype is medium-sized (0.01 to 0.1%) by share. The chain uses TRBV5-6 and TRBJ1-2, with 7 bases that match TRBD1. Germline V gene sequence: CDR1 SGHDT, CDR2 YYEEEE. The CDR3 spans 16 residues. V shed 0 bases, J shed 4 bases, and the junction held 9 bases outside the gene matches. The CDR3: CASSLVGTESSYGYTF. Written as DNA, the CDR3 is TGTGCCAGCAGCTTGGTTGGGACAGAGTCTAGCTATGGCTACACCTTC.

Comments on this clonotype: A much larger clone is a single base away; this may be a read error. The rearrangement uses TRBV5-6 and TRBJ2-5; D possibly uses TRBD1 or TRBD2 (6 bases each). Germline V gene data show CDR1 as SGHDT and CDR2 as YYEEEE. This CDR3 is built from 14 residues. DNA of the CDR3: TGTGCCAGAAGCTTGATGGGGGGCCTGGAGACCCAGTACTTC. Translating it yields CARSLMGGLETQYF.